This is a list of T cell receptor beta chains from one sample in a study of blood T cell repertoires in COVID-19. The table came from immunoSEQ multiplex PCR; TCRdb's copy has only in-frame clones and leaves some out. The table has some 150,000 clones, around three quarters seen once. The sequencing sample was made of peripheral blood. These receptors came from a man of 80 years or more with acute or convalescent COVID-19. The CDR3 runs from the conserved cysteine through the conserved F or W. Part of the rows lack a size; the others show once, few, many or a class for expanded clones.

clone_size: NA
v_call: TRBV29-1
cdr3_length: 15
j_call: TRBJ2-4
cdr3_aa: CSVEVGSGLTNIQYF

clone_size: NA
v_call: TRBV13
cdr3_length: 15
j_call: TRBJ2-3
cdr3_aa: CASSLGDRGKDTQYF

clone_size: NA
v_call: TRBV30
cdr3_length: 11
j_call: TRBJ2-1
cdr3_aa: CAWSSLNEQFF

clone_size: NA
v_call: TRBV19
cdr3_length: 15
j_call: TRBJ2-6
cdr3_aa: CASNSGGAGANVLTF

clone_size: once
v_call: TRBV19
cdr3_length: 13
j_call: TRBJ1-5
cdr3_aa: CASNRGDNQPQHF

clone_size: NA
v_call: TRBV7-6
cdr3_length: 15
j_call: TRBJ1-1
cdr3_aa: CASSLGPGGGTEAFF

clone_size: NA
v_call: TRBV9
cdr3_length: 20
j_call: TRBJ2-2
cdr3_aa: CASSPQITGTSGKNTGELFF

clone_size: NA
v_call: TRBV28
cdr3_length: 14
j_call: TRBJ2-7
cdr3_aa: CASRGQGGSYEQYF

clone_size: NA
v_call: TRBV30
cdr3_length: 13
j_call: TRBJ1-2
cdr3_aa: CAWSAGSNYGYTF

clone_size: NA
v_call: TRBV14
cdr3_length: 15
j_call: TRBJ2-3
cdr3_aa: CASSHRRQFTDTQYF

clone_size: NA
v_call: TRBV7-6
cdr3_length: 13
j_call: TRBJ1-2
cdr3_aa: CASSMDRDKGYTF

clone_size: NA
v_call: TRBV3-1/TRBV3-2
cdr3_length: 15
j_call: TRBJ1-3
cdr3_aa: CASSQGTGAGNTIYF

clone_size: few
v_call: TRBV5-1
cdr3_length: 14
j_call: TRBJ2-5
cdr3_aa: CATSSGGAQETQYF

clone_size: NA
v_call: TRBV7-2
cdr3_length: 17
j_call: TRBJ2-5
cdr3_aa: CASSQTGASGPQETQYF

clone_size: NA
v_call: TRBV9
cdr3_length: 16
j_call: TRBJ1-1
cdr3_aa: CASSVATTGRNTEAFF

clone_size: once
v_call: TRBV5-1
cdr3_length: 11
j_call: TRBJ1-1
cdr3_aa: CASSSDSEAFF

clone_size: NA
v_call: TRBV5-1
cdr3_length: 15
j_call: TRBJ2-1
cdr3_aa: CASSWGAGAKNEQFF

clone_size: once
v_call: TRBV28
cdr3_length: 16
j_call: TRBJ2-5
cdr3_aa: CASSSRSGGAGETQYF

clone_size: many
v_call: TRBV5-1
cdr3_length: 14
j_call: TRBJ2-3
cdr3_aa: CASSYTEVVGTQYF

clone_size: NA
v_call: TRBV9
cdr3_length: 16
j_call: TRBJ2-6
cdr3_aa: CASSPDPGVGANVLTF

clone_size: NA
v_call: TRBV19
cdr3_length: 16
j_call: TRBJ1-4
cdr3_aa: CASSVQSPGSSEKLFF

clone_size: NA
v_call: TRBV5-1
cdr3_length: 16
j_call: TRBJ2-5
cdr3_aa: CASSSGRAGAQETQYF

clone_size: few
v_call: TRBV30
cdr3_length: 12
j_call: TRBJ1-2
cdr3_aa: CACSSGGYGYTF

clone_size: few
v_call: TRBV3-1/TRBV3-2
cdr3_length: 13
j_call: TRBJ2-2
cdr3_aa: CASSPTSTGELFF

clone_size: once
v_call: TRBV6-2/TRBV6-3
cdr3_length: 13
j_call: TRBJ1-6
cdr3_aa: CASSRGLGSPLHF

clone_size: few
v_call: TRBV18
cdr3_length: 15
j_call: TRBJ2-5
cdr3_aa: CASSPASGGQETQYF

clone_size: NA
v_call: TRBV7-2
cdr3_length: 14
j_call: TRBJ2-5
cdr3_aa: CASSLAGGKETQYF

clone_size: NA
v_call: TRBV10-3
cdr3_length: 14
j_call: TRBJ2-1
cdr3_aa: CAIRGGLAANEQFF

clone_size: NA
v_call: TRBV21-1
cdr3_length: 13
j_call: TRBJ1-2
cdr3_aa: CASTSGQGLGYTF

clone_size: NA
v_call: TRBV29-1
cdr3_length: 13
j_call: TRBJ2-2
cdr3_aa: CSAGTPNTGELFF

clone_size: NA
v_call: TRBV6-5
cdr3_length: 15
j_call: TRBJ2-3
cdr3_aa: CASSYMGQGSDTQYF

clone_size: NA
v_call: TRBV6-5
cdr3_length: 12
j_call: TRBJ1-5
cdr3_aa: CASSLYNQPQHF

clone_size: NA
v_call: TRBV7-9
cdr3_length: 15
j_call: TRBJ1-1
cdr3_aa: CASSLPGFMNTEAFF

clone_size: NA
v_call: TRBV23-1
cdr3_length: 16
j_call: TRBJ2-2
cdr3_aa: CASASGEGFWTGELFF

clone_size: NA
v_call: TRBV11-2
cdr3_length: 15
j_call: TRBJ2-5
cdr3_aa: CASSLARQGRETQYF

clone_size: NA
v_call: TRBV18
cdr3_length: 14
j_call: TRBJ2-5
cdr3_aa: CASSPYYEQETQYF

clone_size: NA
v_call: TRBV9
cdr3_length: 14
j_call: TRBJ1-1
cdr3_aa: CASSVAGGPTEAFF

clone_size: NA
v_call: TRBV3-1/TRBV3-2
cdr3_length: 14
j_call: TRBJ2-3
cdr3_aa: CASSQGPSTDTQYF

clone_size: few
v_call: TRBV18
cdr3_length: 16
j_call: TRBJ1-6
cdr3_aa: CASSPPGQGSYSPLHF

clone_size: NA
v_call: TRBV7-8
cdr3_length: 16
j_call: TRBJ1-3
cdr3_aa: CASSLGTGFSGNTIYF

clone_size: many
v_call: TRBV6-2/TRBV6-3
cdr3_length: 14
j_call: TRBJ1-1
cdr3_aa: CASSPRGAYTEAFF

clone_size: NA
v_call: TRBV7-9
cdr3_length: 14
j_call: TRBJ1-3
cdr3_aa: CASSLTGSGNTIYF

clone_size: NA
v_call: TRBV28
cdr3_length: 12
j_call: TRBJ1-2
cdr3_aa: CASRDSVYGYTF

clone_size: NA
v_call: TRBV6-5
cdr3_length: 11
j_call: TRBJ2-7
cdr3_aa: CASSSVYEQYF

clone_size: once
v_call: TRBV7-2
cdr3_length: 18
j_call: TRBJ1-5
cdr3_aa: CASPGCRPSGKVSQPQHF

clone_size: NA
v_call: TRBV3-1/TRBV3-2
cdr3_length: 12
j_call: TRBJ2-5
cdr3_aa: CASSHGGKTQYF